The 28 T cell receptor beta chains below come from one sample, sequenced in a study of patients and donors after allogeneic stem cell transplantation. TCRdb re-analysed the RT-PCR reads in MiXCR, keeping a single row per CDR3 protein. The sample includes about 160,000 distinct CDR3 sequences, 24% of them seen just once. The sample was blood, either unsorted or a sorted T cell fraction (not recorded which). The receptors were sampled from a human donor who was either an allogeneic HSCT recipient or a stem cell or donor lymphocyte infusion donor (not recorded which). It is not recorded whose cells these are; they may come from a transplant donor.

The CDR3 DNA reads as TGCGCCAGCAGCGGATATAGCGGGGATCAGTACGAGCAGTACTTC. Encoded protein: CASSGYSGDQYEQYF. The chain combines TRBV5-1 with TRBJ2-7, with 8 bases that match TRBD2. The CDR3 contains 15 residues. The junction had 10 bases not matched to a gene; V was cut back by 4 bases and J by 4 bases. Germline CDR1 reads SGHRS; CDR2 reads YFSETQ.

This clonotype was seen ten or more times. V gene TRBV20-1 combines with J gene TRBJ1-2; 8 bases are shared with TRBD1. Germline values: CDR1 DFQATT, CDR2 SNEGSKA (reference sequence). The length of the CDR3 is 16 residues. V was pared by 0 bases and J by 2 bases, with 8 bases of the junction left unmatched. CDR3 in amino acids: CSARDLGTGANYGYTF. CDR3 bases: TGCAGTGCTAGAGATCTAGGGACAGGCGCAAACTATGGCTACACCTTC.

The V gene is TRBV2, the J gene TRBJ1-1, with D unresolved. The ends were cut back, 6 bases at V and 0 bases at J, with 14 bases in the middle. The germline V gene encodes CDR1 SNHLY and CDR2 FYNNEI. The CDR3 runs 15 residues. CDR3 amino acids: CASRDPRQLNTEAFF. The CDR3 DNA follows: TGTGCCAGCAGAGACCCCCGGCAGTTGAACACTGAAGCTTTCTTT.

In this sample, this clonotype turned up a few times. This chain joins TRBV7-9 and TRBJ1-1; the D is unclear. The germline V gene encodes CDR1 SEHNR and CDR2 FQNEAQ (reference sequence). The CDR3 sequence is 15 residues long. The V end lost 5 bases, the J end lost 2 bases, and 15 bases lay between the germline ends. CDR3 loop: CASSPNPGRNTEAFF. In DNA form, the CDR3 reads TGTGCCAGCAGCCCGAACCCTGGCCGTAACACTGAAGCTTTCTTT.

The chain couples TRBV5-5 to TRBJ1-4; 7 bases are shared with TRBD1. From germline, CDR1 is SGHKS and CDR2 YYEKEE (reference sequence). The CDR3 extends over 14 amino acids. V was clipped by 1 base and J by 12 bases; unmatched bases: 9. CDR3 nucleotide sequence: TGTGCCAGCAGCTTGAGGGACAGTTATGCGGAACTGTTTTTT. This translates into CASSLRDSYAELFF.

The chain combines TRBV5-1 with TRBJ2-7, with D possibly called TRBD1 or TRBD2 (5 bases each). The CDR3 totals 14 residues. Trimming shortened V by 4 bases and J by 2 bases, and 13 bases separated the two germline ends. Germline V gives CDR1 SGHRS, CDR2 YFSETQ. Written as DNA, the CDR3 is TGCGCCAGCAGCATCCGGGACGGAGCCTACGAGCAGTACTTC. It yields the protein CASSIRDGAYEQYF.

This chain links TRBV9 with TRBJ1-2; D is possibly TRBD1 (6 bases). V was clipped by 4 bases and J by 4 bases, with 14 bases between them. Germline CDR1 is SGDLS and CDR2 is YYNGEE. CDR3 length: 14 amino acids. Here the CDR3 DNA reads TGTGCCAGCAGCAGTCGGACAGACCGCTATGGCTACACCTTC. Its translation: CASSSRTDRYGYTF.

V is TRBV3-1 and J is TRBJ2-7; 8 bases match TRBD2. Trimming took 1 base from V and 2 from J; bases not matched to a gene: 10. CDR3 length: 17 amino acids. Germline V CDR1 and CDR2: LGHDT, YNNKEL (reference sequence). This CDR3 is CASSQVVMAGGPYEQYF. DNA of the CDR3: TGTGCCAGCAGCCAAGTAGTAATGGCGGGAGGCCCCTACGAGCAGTACTTC.

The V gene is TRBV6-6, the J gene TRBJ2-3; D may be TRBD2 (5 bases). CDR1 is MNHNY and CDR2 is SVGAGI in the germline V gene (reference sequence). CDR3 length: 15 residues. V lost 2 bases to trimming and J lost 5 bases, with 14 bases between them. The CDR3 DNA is TGTGCCAGCAGTTACGAGCAGCGGTGGAGAGATACGCAGTATTTT. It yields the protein CASSYEQRWRDTQYF.

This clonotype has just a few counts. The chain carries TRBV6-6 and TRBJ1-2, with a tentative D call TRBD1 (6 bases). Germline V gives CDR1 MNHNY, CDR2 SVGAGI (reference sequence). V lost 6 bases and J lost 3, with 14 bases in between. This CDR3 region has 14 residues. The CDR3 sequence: CASRFEDRDYGYTF. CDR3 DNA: TGTGCCAGCAGGTTTGAGGACAGAGACTATGGCTACACCTTC.

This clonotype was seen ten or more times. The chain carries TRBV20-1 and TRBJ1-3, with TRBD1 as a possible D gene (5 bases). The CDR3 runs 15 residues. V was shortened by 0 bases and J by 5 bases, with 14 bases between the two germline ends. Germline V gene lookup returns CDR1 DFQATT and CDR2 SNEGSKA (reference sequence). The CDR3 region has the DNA TGCAGTGCTAGAGATTTGGGGGACCCGAGAAACACCATATATTTT. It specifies CSARDLGDPRNTIYF.

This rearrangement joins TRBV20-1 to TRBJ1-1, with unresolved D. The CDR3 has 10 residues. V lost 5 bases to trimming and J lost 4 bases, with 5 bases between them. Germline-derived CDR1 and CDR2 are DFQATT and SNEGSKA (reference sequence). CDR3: CSAVRTEAFF. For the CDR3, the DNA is TGCAGTGCTGTACGCACTGAAGCTTTCTTT.

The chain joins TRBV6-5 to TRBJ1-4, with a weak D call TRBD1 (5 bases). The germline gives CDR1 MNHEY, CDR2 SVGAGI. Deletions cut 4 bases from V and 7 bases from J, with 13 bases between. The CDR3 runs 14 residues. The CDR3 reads CASSLHSQGEKLFF. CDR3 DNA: TGTGCCAGCAGTTTACACTCCCAGGGTGAAAAACTGTTTTTT.

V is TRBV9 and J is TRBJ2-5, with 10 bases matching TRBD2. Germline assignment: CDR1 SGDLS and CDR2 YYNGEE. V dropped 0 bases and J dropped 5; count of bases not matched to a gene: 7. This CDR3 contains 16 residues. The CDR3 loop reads CASSVGGLAMGETQYF. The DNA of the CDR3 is TGTGCCAGCAGCGTAGGGGGACTAGCGATGGGCGAGACCCAGTACTTC.

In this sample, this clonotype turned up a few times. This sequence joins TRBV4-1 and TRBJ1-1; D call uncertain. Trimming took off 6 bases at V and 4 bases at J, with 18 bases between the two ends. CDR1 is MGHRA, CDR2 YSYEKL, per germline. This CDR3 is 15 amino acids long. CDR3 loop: CASSQTETRTTEAFF. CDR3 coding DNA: TGCGCCAGCAGTCAAACAGAGACGCGAACCACTGAAGCTTTCTTT.

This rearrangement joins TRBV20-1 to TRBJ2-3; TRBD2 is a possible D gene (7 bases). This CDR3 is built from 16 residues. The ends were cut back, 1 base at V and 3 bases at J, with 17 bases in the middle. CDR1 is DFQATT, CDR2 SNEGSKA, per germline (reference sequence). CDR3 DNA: TGCAGTGCTAGAGGAGGAGGGGGGGCCCGGACAGATACGCAGTATTTT. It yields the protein CSARGGGGARTDTQYF.

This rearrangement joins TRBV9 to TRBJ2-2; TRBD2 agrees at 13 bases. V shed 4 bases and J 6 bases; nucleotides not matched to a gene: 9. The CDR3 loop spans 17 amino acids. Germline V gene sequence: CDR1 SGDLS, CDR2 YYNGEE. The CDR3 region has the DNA TGTGCCAGCAGCTCCCAACTAGCGGGAGGGCCGTCCGGGGAGCTGTTTTTT. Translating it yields CASSSQLAGGPSGELFF.

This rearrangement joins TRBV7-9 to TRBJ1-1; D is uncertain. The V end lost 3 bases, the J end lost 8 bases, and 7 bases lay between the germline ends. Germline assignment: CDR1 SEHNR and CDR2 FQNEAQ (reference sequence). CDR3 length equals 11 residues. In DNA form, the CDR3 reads TGTGCCAGCAGCTTTAGCGGGGAAGCTTTCTTT. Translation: CASSFSGEAFF.

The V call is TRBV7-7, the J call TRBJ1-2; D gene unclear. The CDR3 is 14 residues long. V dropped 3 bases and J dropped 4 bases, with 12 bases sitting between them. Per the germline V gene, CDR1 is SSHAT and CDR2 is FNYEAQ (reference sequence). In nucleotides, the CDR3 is TGTGCCAGCAGCTTGGGTCTGACGTCCTATGGCTACACCTTC. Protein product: CASSLGLTSYGYTF.

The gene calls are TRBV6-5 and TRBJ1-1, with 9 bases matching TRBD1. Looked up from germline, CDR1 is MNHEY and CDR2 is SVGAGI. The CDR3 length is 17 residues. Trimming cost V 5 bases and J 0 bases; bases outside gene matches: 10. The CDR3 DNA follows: TGTGCCAGCAGTCCGGGACAGGGTCGGGGCTTGAACACTGAAGCTTTCTTT. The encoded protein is CASSPGQGRGLNTEAFF.

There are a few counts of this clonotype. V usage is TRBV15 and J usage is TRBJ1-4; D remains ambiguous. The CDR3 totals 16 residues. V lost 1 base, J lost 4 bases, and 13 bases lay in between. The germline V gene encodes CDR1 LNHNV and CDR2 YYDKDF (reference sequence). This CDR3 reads CATSRVTTVLNEKLFF. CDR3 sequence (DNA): TGTGCCACCAGCAGAGTTACTACAGTACTTAATGAAAAACTGTTTTTT.

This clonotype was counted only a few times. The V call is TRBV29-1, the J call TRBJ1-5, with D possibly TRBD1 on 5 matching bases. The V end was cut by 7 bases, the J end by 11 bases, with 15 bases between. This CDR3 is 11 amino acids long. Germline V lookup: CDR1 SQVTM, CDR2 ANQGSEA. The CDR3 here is CSAGDGSSQHF. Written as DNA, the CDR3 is TGCAGCGCCGGGGACGGTTCGTCCCAGCATTTT. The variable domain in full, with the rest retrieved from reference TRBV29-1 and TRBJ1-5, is SAVISQKPSRDICQRGTSLTIQCQVDSQVTMMFWYRQQPGQSLTLIATANQGSEATYESGFVIDKFPISRPNLTFSTLTVSNMSPEDSSIYLCSAGDGSSQHFGDGTRLSIL.

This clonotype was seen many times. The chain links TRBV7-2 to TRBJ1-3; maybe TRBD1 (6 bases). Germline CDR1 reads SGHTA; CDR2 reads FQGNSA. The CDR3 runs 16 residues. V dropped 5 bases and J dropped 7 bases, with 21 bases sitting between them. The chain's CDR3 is CASSIVLGGEANTIYF. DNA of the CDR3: TGTGCCAGCAGCATAGTGTTGGGGGGCGAGGCGAACACCATATATTTT.

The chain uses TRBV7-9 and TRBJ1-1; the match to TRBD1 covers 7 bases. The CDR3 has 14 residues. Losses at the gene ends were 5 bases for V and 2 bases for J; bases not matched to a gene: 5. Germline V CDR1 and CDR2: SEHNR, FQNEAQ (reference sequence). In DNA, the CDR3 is TGTGCCAGCAGCCCAAACAGGGGCAACACTGAAGCTTTCTTT. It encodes CASSPNRGNTEAFF.

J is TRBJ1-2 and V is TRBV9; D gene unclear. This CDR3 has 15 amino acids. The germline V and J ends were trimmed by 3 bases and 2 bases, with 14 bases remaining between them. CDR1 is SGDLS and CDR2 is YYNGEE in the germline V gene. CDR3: CASSGPLHPNYGYTF. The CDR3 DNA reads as TGTGCCAGCAGCGGACCACTACACCCAAACTATGGCTACACCTTC.

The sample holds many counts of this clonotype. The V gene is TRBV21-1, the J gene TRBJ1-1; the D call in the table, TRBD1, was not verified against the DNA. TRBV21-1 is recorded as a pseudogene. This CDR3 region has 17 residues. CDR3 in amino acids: CASSTWTGELKNTEAFF. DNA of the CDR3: TGTGCCAGCAGCACCTGGACAGGTGAACTTAAAAACACTGAAGCTTTCTTT.

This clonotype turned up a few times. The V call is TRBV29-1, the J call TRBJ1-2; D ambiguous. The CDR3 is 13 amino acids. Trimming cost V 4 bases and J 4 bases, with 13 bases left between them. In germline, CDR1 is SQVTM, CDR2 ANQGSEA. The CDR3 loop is CSVVPPGFYGYTF. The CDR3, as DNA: TGCAGCGTTGTCCCCCCGGGTTTCTATGGCTACACCTTC.

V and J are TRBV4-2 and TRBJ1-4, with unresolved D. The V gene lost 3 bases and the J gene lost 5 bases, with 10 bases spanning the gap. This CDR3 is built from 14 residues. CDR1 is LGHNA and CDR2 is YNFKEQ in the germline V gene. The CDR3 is CASSHQAENEKLFF. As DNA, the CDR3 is TGTGCCAGCAGCCACCAGGCAGAGAATGAAAAACTGTTTTTT.